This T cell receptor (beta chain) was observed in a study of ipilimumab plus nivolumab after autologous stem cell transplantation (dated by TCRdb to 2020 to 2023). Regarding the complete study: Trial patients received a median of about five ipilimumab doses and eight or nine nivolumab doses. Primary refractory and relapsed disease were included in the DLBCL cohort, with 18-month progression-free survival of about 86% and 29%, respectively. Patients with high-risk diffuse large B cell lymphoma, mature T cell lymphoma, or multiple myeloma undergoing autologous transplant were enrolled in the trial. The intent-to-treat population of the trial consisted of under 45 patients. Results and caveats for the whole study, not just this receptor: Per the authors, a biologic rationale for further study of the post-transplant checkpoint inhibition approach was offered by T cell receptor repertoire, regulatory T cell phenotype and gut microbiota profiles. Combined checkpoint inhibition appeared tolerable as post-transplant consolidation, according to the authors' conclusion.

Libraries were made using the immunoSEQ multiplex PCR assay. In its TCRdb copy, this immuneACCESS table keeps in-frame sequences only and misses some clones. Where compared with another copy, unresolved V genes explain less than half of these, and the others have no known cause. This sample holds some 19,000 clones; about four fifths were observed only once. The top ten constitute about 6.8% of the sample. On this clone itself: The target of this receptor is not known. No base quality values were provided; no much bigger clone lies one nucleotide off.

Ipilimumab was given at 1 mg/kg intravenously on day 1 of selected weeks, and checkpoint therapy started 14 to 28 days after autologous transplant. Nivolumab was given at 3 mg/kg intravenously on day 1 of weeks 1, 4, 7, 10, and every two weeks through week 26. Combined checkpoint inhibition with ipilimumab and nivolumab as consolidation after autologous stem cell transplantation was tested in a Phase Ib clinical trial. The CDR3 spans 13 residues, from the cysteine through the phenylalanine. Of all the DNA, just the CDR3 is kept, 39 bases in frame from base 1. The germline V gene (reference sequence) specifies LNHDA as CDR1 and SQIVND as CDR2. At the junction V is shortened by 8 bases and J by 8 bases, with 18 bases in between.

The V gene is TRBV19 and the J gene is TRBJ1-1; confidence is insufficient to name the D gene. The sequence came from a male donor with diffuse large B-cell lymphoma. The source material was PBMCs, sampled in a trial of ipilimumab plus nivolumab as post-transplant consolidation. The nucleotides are TGTGCCAGTGGTCGTAAACCCCTAGGCGAAGCTTTCTTT. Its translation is CASGRKPLGEAFF.